These 4 T cell receptor beta chains share one sample of origin, sequenced in a study of regulatory T cells in long-lasting Graves disease. Time point meaning: newly diagnosed GD, antithyroid drugs for less than 3 months. Researchers made the TCR library from RNA that was extracted from PBMCs. The TCR beta library used iRepertoire HTBI primers with Arm-PCR amplification of CDR3. TCRdb passed the multiplex PCR reads through MiXCR, listing each CDR3 protein once. The top ten clones hold about 14% of a sample with 200,000 to 250,000 distinct CDR3 sequences, around 20% of them seen once. Sequenced material: peripheral blood mononuclear cells (PBMCs), taken at new diagnosis, from a patient treated with antithyroid drugs. The receptors derive from a female donor with Graves disease.

The chain employs TRBV29-1 and TRBJ2-5; 14 nucleotides align to TRBD2. With V trimmed by 2 bases and J by 5 bases, 13 bases remained unmatched. This CDR3 region has 18 residues. CDR1 SQVTM and CDR2 ANQGSEA come from the germline V gene. In nucleotides, the CDR3 is TGCAGCGTTGAAAGCCAGACCCCGGGACTAGCGGGAGTTGAGACCCAGTACTTC. It is translated as CSVESQTPGLAGVETQYF.

For this clonotype: A much larger clone lies one base from this, so it may be a read error. The CDR3 region is CASSPRLITDTRYF. Written as DNA, the CDR3 is TGCGCCAGCAGCCCTAGACTGATCACAGATACGCGGTATTTT. V gene TRBV5-5 combines with J gene TRBJ2-3, with no clear D. From germline, CDR1 is SGHKS and CDR2 YYEKEE (reference sequence). The CDR3 totals 14 residues.

This sequence joins TRBV11-1 and TRBJ1-2; D is unclear. Germline V lookup: CDR1 SGHAT, CDR2 FQDESV (reference sequence). V was trimmed by 6 bases and J by 8 bases, leaving 19 bases between them. The CDR3 consists of 14 residues. The CDR3 region is CASSPEQPYGGYTF. The CDR3 DNA reads as TGTGCCAGCAGTCCGGAACAGCCCTATGGGGGCTACACCTTC. Full variable domain (outside the CDR3, taken from reference TRBV11-1 and TRBJ1-2): EAEVAQSPRYKITEKSQAVAFWCDPISGHATLYWYRQILGQGPELLVQFQDESVVDDSQLPKDRFSAERLKGVDSTLKIQPAELGDSAMYLCASSPEQPYGGYTFGSGTRLTVV.

In its sample, this clonotype was seen once. This likely traces to a read error, being one base from a far larger clone. The V call is TRBV11-2, the J call TRBJ2-1; perhaps TRBD2 as D (5 bases). CDR3 length: 12 residues. From germline, CDR1 is SGHAT and CDR2 FQNNGV. The V end was cut by 5 bases, the J end by 10 bases, with 12 bases between. CDR3 DNA sequence: TGTGCCAGCAGCAAGGACTTCTACGAGCAGTTCTTC. This sequence encodes CASSKDFYEQFF.